Shown below are 11 T cell receptor beta chains from a single sample sequenced in a study of cytomegalovirus exposure and HLA in healthy donors. Sequenced by immunoSEQ multiplex PCR; TCRdb stores in-frame clones only, minus some. The data contain under 200,000 clones, around four fifths of them seen just once; the ten biggest clones take up over 5.5%. Sequencing was done on a sample of PBMCs. The origin of the receptors is a man aged 18 to 29 in good health and CMV-seropositive.

The chain is built from TRBV19 and TRBJ2-4, with TRBD1 as a possible D gene (5 bases). Germline-derived CDR1 and CDR2 are LNHDA and SQIVND (reference sequence). V lost 7 bases, J lost 6 bases, and 19 bases lay in between. This CDR3 is 15 amino acids long. CDR3 bases: TGTGCCAGTATGGAGCATAGTCAGGGAACAAACATTCAGTACTTC. Amino acid sequence: CASMEHSQGTNIQYF.

The gene calls are TRBV7-6 and TRBJ2-7, with TRBD1 identical over 7 bases. J was trimmed by 5 bases and V by 7 bases; bases with no gene match: 11. This CDR3 has 14 amino acids. The V gene's germline CDR1 is SGHVS and CDR2 FNYEAQ. CDR3 DNA: TGTGCCAGCACCGCCGGGACAGCCAACGACGAGCAGTACTTC. Its translation is CASTAGTANDEQYF.

This clone appeared once. This sequence joins TRBV5-4 and TRBJ2-5; 14 bases are shared with TRBD2. Trimming took 5 bases from V and 5 from J; bases not matched to a gene: 5. Germline CDR1 is SGHNT and CDR2 is YYREEE (reference sequence). The CDR3 extends over 15 amino acids. CDR3 DNA sequence: TGTGCCAGCAGGCGACTAGCGGGAGGGCTGGAGACCCAGTACTTC. It yields the protein CASRRLAGGLETQYF.

The V gene is TRBV14, the J gene TRBJ2-3, with D perhaps matching TRBD2 (5 bases). The length of the CDR3 is 15 residues. Germline CDR1 SGHDN, CDR2 FVKESK. V dropped 6 bases and J dropped 7 bases, with 20 bases sitting between them. The CDR3 loop reads CASSPREGPPHTQYF. In DNA form, the CDR3 reads TGTGCCAGCAGTCCCCGAGAGGGCCCACCCCATACGCAGTATTTT.

The chain links TRBV19 to TRBJ1-1, with TRBD1 as a possible D gene (6 bases). Germline V lookup: CDR1 LNHDA, CDR2 SQIVND (reference sequence). CDR3 size: 14 residues. V shed 5 bases and J shed 2 bases, with 12 bases lying between them. The DNA of the CDR3 is TGTGCCAGTAGTTCCCGGACAGTCAACACTGAAGCTTTCTTT. Translation: CASSSRTVNTEAFF.

The chain couples TRBV9 to TRBJ2-7, with 8 bases fitting TRBD1. The V and J ends lost 1 base and 2 bases, in that order; junction bases with no gene match: 5. The CDR3 covers 15 residues. Germline V gene sequence: CDR1 SGDLS, CDR2 YYNGEE. In nucleotides, the CDR3 is TGTGCCAGCAGCGTAACGACAGGGGCGCCCTACGAGCAGTACTTC. Protein product: CASSVTTGAPYEQYF.

This chain connects TRBV28 to TRBJ2-3; D might be TRBD1 (6 bases). This CDR3 comprises 14 residues. Trimming cost V 6 bases and J 7 bases, with 17 bases left between them. CDR1 and CDR2 from the germline V gene are MDHEN and SYDVKM. Written as DNA, the CDR3 is TGTGCCAGCAGCCCTCCCGGACAGTATTATACGCAGTATTTT. The encoded protein is CASSPPGQYYTQYF.

J is TRBJ2-3 and V is TRBV6-1; 9 bases are shared with TRBD2. The trim removed 3 bases at V and 4 bases at J, leaving 5 bases unmatched. The germline V gene has CDR1 MNHNS and CDR2 SASEGT. The CDR3 extends over 15 amino acids. CDR3 protein: CASSDRAGGPDTQYF. The CDR3 region has the DNA TGTGCCAGCAGTGATAGGGCGGGAGGGCCAGATACGCAGTATTTT.

A few counts support this clone. The CDR3 nucleotides are TGTGCCAGCAGCCCTCTCGGGACAGGGGAATTGTATTTT. This encodes CASSPLGTGELYF. This sequence joins TRBV14 and TRBJ2-3; 10 bases are shared with TRBD1. CDR1 SGHDN and CDR2 FVKESK come from the germline V gene. The CDR3 sequence is 13 residues long. Trimming cost V 4 bases and J 14 bases; bases outside gene matches: 9.

The rearrangement uses TRBV7-8 and TRBJ1-1; 11 bases line up with TRBD1. Germline CDR1 and CDR2: SGHVS and FQNEAQ. The V and J ends lost 5 bases and 8 bases, in that order; junction bases with no gene match: 10. The CDR3 has 15 residues. In nucleotides, the CDR3 is TGTGCCAGCAGCCGCATTGGGACAGGGGGAACAGAAGCTTTCTTT. This gives the protein CASSRIGTGGTEAFF.

This chain's CDR3 is CASSTRTNQETQYF. The CDR3 DNA follows: TGTGCCAGTAGTACTCGGACAAACCAAGAGACCCAGTACTTC. V usage is TRBV19 and J usage is TRBJ2-5; D may be TRBD1 (5 bases). The CDR3 sequence is 14 residues long. The germline CDR1 and CDR2 sequences are LNHDA and SQIVND (reference sequence). V was trimmed by 4 bases and J by 0 bases, leaving 9 bases between them.